This TCR beta chain was documented in a study of blood T cell repertoires in COVID-19. Study-wide context: The origin of the acute and convalescent COVID-19 samples was the United States, Italy and Spain. T cells, B-cell-depleted T cells, or PBMCs supplied cDNA or gDNA.

This clone was picked up one time. Per the original methods: Amplifying reference gene primers gave estimates of nucleated cell counts. Sequenced by immunoSEQ multiplex PCR; TCRdb stores in-frame clones only, minus some. V, J and clone size reflect that table, while D and trimming were determined from the DNA. The sample consists of 200,000 or so clones, 75% to 90% of them appearing once. Looked up from germline, CDR1 is ENHRY and CDR2 is SYGVKD. J lost 4 bases, V lost 3 bases, and 1 base had no gene match. The CDR3 runs 13 residues. The V gene is TRBV10-3, the J gene TRBJ1-2; 8 bases match TRBD1. The TCR originated in a man between 70 and 80 years old with active or convalescent COVID-19. The material sequenced was peripheral blood. Written as DNA, the CDR3 is TGTGCCATCAGTGAAGGACAGGGCTATGGCTACACCTTC. This encodes CAISEGQGYGYTF.